The source of this TCR beta chain is a study of T cells in Graves' hyperthyroidism and ophthalmopathy. Study-level findings and limits: Patients with ophthalmopathy were separated from those with stable hyperthyroidism by a 13 V-J model. Most thyroid clonotypes expanded above 0.001 appeared in blood too.

TCR beta CDR3 sequences were amplified from RNA transcripts. The TCR CDR3 first-round RT-PCR relied on the HTBI primer set. TCRdb itself ran the multiplex PCR reads through MiXCR, one entry per CDR3 protein. The sample lists some 600,000 distinct CDR3 sequences, approximately 14% seen once, with roughly 6.2% in the top ten. At least ten counts were recorded for this clonotype. Its specificity is not known. Patients with uncontrolled infections, other autoimmune diseases, pregnancy or lactation were excluded. Fresh peripheral blood, around 10 ml of it, supplied the PBMCs. The clonotype originates from a woman in her twenties or thirties with Graves' hyperthyroidism that later progressed to Graves' ophthalmopathy. What was sequenced was blood.

CDR3 nucleotides: TGTGCCAGCAGTTTGACATATGGCTACACCTTC. Its protein is CASSLTYGYTF. The gene calls are TRBV12-3 or TRBV12-4 and TRBJ1-2, with D uncertain. The length of the CDR3 is 11 residues. V was shortened by 3 bases and J by 5 bases, with 4 bases between the two germline ends.